One sample yielded the 13 T cell receptor beta chains listed below, sequenced in a study of T cells in Graves' hyperthyroidism and ophthalmopathy. The investigators amplified TCR beta CDR3 regions from RNA transcripts. In the first-round RT-PCR of the TCR CDR3, the HTBI primer set was used. A single record per CDR3 protein comes from TCRdb applying MiXCR to the multiplex PCR reads. This table holds about 640,000 distinct CDR3 sequences, around 20% found once. Sequenced: blood. The receptors stem from a man between 25 and 39 years old with Graves' ophthalmopathy.

About this clonotype: With a much larger clone just one base away, this may be a read error. The rearrangement uses TRBV11-3 and TRBJ2-7; 9 bases map to TRBD1. With V trimmed by 6 bases and J by 9 bases, 9 bases remained unmatched. CDR3 size: 13 residues. Germline CDR1 reads SGHNT; CDR2 reads YENEEA. CDR3 sequence: CASSRRQGQGQYF. The CDR3 nucleotides are TGTGCCAGCAGTCGTAGACAGGGACAGGGGCAGTACTTC.

This clonotype was seen many times. The chain combines TRBV30 with TRBJ2-7; D not resolved. The V gene lost 3 bases and the J gene lost 4 bases, with 7 bases spanning the gap. The CDR3 runs to 11 residues. CDR1 is GTSNPN, CDR2 SVGIG, per germline (reference sequence). In nucleotides, the CDR3 is TGTGCCTGGAGACTCGGTTACGAGCAGTACTTC. This encodes CAWRLGYEQYF.

This clonotype showed up many times. V gene TRBV29-1 combines with J gene TRBJ2-7; TRBD2 matches 10 bases. Per the germline V gene, CDR1 is SQVTM and CDR2 is ANQGSEA. V lost 6 bases, J lost 3 bases, and 8 bases stayed unmatched. This CDR3 contains 14 residues. CDR3 coding DNA: TGCAGCGTGGGCGGGACTAGCGTTGGCTACGAGCAGTACTTC. As protein: CSVGGTSVGYEQYF.

The CDR3 spells CASSYGGSPTTDTQYF. The CDR3 coding sequence is TGTGCCAGCAGTTATGGAGGGAGCCCGACCACAGATACGCAGTATTTT. The J gene is TRBJ2-3, the V gene TRBV6-2 or TRBV6-3; a weak D match, TRBD2 (6 bases). CDR1 and CDR2 from the germline V gene are MNHEY and SVGEGT. This CDR3 is built from 16 residues. Deletions cut 3 bases from V and 2 bases from J, with 15 bases between.

This chain connects TRBV20-1 to TRBJ2-5; 9 bases are shared with TRBD1. This CDR3 has 12 residues. The germline gives CDR1 DFQATT, CDR2 SNEGSKA (reference sequence). Unmatched junction bases numbered 3, after V lost 5 bases and J lost 5 bases. CDR3 in amino acids: CSAETGGETQYF. The CDR3 DNA follows: TGCAGTGCTGAGACAGGGGGTGAGACCCAGTACTTC.

The CDR3: CASSDPGTTLAYEQYF. CDR3 bases: TGTGCCAGCAGTGATCCCGGGACCACCTTAGCCTACGAGCAGTACTTC. The chain is built from TRBV6-1 and TRBJ2-7; TRBD1 or TRBD2 may be the D gene (5 bases each). This CDR3 has 16 residues. Trimming removed 3 bases from V and 2 bases from J, with 17 bases in between. CDR1 MNHNS and CDR2 SASEGT come from the germline V gene.

The V gene is TRBV5-1, the J gene TRBJ1-3; TRBD1 might be the D (5 bases). The CDR3 length is 14 residues. V shed 4 bases and J shed 0 bases, with 8 bases lying between them. Germline V gives CDR1 SGHRS, CDR2 YFSETQ. In DNA form, the CDR3 reads TGCGCCAGCAGCGACAGCTTCTCTGGAAACACCATATATTTT. Protein: CASSDSFSGNTIYF.

In nucleotides, the CDR3 is TGTGCCAGCAGTACAAAGACTAGCGGGAGATCAGAGACCCAGTACTTC. As protein: CASSTKTSGRSETQYF. The V call is TRBV12-3 or TRBV12-4, the J call TRBJ2-5; TRBD2 aligns across 12 bases. The length of the CDR3 is 16 residues. Trimming took 5 bases from V and 4 from J; bases not matched to a gene: 8.

The chain is built from TRBV13 and TRBJ2-2; 8 nucleotides match TRBD2. CDR3 size: 15 residues. In germline, CDR1 is PRHDT, CDR2 FYEKMQ (reference sequence). V was clipped by 8 bases and J by 2 bases; unmatched bases: 7. The CDR3 DNA reads TGTGCCAGCTCCGGCGGGACTAGAAACACCGGGGAGCTGTTTTTT. It specifies CASSGGTRNTGELFF.

This rearrangement joins TRBV19 to TRBJ1-4; tentative D call: TRBD1 (5 bases). The CDR3 is 14 residues long. V lost 10 bases to trimming and J lost 5 bases, with 17 bases between them. Germline loops: CDR1 LNHDA, CDR2 SQIVND (reference sequence). CDR3 sequence reads: CATTPGTVNEKLFF. The CDR3 bases are TGTGCCACCACCCCCGGGACGGTGAATGAAAAACTGTTTTTT.

The chain combines TRBV11-1 with TRBJ2-1; 10 nucleotides agree with TRBD2. The J segment lost 8 bases and the V segment lost 0 bases, leaving 10 bases of the junction unmatched. CDR3 size: 17 residues. CDR1 SGHAT and CDR2 FQDESV come from the germline V gene (reference sequence). Written as DNA, the CDR3 is TGTGCCAGCAGCTTAGCCTATAGCGGGAGGAAAGCGGATGAGCAGTTCTTC. This sequence encodes CASSLAYSGRKADEQFF.

The chain couples TRBV6-9 to TRBJ1-6; TRBD1 matches 9 bases. CDR1 MNHGY and CDR2 SVAAGI come from the germline V gene. The CDR3 length is 16 residues. The J segment lost 6 bases and the V segment lost 3 bases, leaving 6 bases of the junction unmatched. The CDR3 protein is CASSYEGQGTNSPLHF. The CDR3 DNA reads TGTGCCAGCAGTTACGAGGGACAGGGTACTAATTCACCCCTCCACTTT.

The table lists this clonotype with a few counts. The chain couples TRBV2 to TRBJ2-1; 7 nucleotides align to TRBD1. The CDR3 totals 15 residues. Germline-derived CDR1 and CDR2 are SNHLY and FYNNEI. V trimming: 3 bases; J trimming: 7 bases; junction bases outside the gene matches: 9. This CDR3 is CASSERTGVWNEQFF. CDR3 sequence (DNA): TGTGCCAGCAGTGAGAGGACAGGCGTTTGGAATGAGCAGTTCTTC.